This T cell receptor beta chain was identified during a study of blood T cells in healthy people across ages. The study's findings and limits: Naive and antigen-experienced cells were not separated, limiting conclusive comparison. Donor CMV status was unknown, possibly confounding expanded clonotype changes.

From germline, CDR1 is LGHNA and CDR2 YSLEER. The CDR3 has 20 amino acids. Trimming cost V 6 bases and J 0 bases; bases outside gene matches: 17. For this clonotype: Its antigen is not identified.

The authors ran a second PCR of about 6 to 11 cycles using a sample-barcoded 5' primer and a J-beta primer mix. Every cDNA molecule bore a tag from a template-switch adaptor containing 12 random nucleotides. Each CDR3 protein gets one entry after TCRdb re-called the 5' RACE reads with MiXCR. The data contain about 670,000 distinct CDR3 sequences, approximately 52% of them singletons. This TCR derives from a woman older than 75 in good health. The J gene is TRBJ2-1, the V gene TRBV4-3; TRBD2 matches 10 bases. Material: blood. The CDR3 DNA reads TGCGCCAGCAGTCGCCATCCGGCTAGCGGGAGCTCTAGCTCCTACAATGAGCAGTTCTTC. It is translated as CASSRHPASGSSSSYNEQFF.